These 9 T cell receptor beta chains came from one sample sequenced in a study of tumour-infiltrating T cells in Burkitt lymphoma. Sequencing used immunoSEQ multiplex PCR; TCRdb keeps in-frame clones, though not all of them. This sample carries just under 2,500 clones, about 15% of them seen once, and the ten largest clones take about 14%. Specimen: tumor tissue. The source of these receptors is a human donor with Burkitt lymphoma.

Here the CDR3 DNA reads TGTGCCAGCTCGACCGGGACAGACTATGGCTACACCTTC. Translating gives CASSTGTDYGYTF. J is TRBJ1-2 and V is TRBV18; 7 bases are a match to TRBD1. Germline V gives CDR1 KGHSH, CDR2 LQKENI. The length of the CDR3 is 13 residues. J lost 3 bases, V lost 6 bases, and 4 bases had no gene match.

V gene TRBV29-1 combines with J gene TRBJ1-2; 12 bases map to TRBD1. CDR3 length: 17 residues. Trimming removed 4 bases from V and 6 bases from J; junction bases left unmatched: 15. Germline V CDR1 and CDR2: SQVTM, ANQGSEA. Here the CDR3 reads CSVAGTGGSQVVDGYTF. The CDR3 DNA sequence: TGCAGCGTTGCCGGGACAGGGGGCTCCCAAGTGGTTGATGGCTACACCTTC. Supplemented by reference TRBV29-1 and TRBJ1-2, the full variable domain reads SAVISQKPSRDICQRGTSLTIQCQVDSQVTMMFWYRQQPGQSLTLIATANQGSEATYESGFVIDKFPISRPNLTFSTLTVSNMSPEDSSIYLCSVAGTGGSQVVDGYTFGSGTRLTVV.

This clone turned up a few times. The rearrangement links TRBV2 to TRBJ1-5; D gene unclear. The germline V gene has CDR1 SNHLY and CDR2 FYNNEI. The CDR3 spans 13 residues. Trimming pared 4 bases from V and 4 bases from J, leaving 8 bases between. The DNA of the CDR3 is TGTGCCAGCAGTGTGGACGGGAATCAGCCCCAGCATTTT. Translated: CASSVDGNQPQHF. The entire variable domain, with the rest obtained from reference TRBV2 and TRBJ1-5, is as follows: EPEVTQTPSHQVTQMGQEVILRCVPISNHLYFYWYRQILGQKVEFLVSFYNNEISEKSEIFDDQFSVERPDGSNFTLKIRSTKLEDSAMYFCASSVDGNQPQHFGDGTRLSIL.

This clone was observed a handful of times. The chain is built from TRBV7-9 and TRBJ2-7, with a weak D call TRBD1 (6 bases). V was cut by 5 bases and J by 3 bases, with 14 bases left in between. CDR1 is SEHNR and CDR2 is FQNEAQ in the germline V gene (reference sequence). CDR3 length: 14 residues. CDR3 in DNA: TGTGCCAGCAGCGTGACAGGCCAGGGCTACGAGCAGTACTTC. This codes for CASSVTGQGYEQYF.

This clone was found a few times. This sequence joins TRBV6-6 and TRBJ2-7, with D maybe TRBD1 (6 bases). This CDR3 has 13 amino acids. Trimming stripped 8 bases from V and 3 bases from J, with 14 bases between. In germline, CDR1 is MNHNY, CDR2 SVGAGI (reference sequence). CDR3 sequence: CASSRDTVYEQYF. DNA for the CDR3: TGTGCCAGCTCTCGGGACACGGTCTACGAGCAGTACTTC.

By share, this clone counts as large. Other DNA sequences within the sample encode an identical CDR3. The chain employs TRBV6-6 and TRBJ1-1, with 7 nucleotides matching TRBD1. CDR3 length equals 13 residues. The V gene's germline CDR1 is MNHNY and CDR2 SVGAGI (reference sequence). V shed 8 bases and J 2 bases; nucleotides not matched to a gene: 5. The DNA of the CDR3 is TGTGCCAGCCTCGGGACAGCTAACACTGAAGCTTTCTTT. Protein: CASLGTANTEAFF.

This clone appeared a few times. The chain recombines TRBV13 with TRBJ1-2, with 10 bases aligning to TRBD1. This CDR3 comprises 15 residues. After removal of 5 bases from V and 4 bases from J, the junction contained 7 bases not matched to a gene. Germline V lookup: CDR1 PRHDT, CDR2 FYEKMQ (reference sequence). Here the CDR3 reads CASSPGQGDFYGYTF. In DNA, the CDR3 is TGTGCCAGCAGCCCCGGACAGGGGGATTTCTATGGCTACACCTTC.

The chain employs TRBV6-5 and TRBJ1-1, with D maybe TRBD1 (5 bases). Trimming left V 9 bases short and J 1 base short, with 12 bases between. CDR1 and CDR2 from the germline V gene are MNHEY and SVGAGI. CDR3 length equals 13 residues. CDR3 DNA: TGTGCCAGTCATGGACACCCGAACACTGAAGCTTTCTTT. As protein: CASHGHPNTEAFF.

This chain connects TRBV7-8 to TRBJ2-1, with 7 nucleotides matching TRBD1. The V gene end was trimmed by 2 bases and the J gene end by 1 base; junction bases not matched to a gene: 17. CDR3 length equals 20 residues. Per germline, CDR1 SGHVS and CDR2 FQNEAQ. DNA of the CDR3: TGTGCCAGCAGCTTAAGGGGGCCCTTCCTTCCAGGCCCTTCCTACAATGAGCAGTTCTTC. Translation: CASSLRGPFLPGPSYNEQFF.